A single sample is the source of the 14 T cell receptor beta chains below, sequenced in a study of cytomegalovirus exposure and HLA in healthy donors. Primers included in the PCR were 60 Vbeta and 13 Jbeta primers. Only in-frame clones appear in the TCRdb table, and some are missing; sequencing was by immunoSEQ multiplex PCR. The sample holds approximately 82,000 clones, over 9.5% seen once. The sequenced sample was PBMCs. These receptors originate from a man aged 55 to 70 in good health and CMV-seropositive.

V usage is TRBV27 and J usage is TRBJ1-5, with TRBD1 matching over 10 bases. J gave up 3 bases and V 6 bases, and 8 bases lay outside the gene matches. Looked up from germline, CDR1 is MNHEY and CDR2 is SMNVEV (reference sequence). The CDR3 extends over 16 amino acids. The CDR3 sequence: CASSTTGGRNNQPQHF. CDR3 coding DNA: TGTGCCAGCAGCACGACAGGGGGCAGAAACAATCAGCCCCAGCATTTT.

V and J are TRBV6-6 and TRBJ2-1; TRBD2 might be the D (6 bases). There are 16 residues in the CDR3. V gave up 5 bases and J gave up 6 bases, with 20 bases separating them. Germline CDR1 reads MNHNY; CDR2 reads SVGAGI (reference sequence). The CDR3 DNA is TGTGCCAGCAGTCCCAGTGGGGGAGGAGTATTCAATGAGCAGTTCTTC. This codes for CASSPSGGGVFNEQFF.

This clone was seen only a few times. The J gene is TRBJ2-7, the V gene TRBV2; TRBD2 matches at 7 bases. The junction had 6 bases not matched to a gene; V was cut back by 4 bases and J by 0 bases. Germline-derived CDR1 and CDR2 are SNHLY and FYNNEI. There are 15 residues in the CDR3. This CDR3 is CASSGRLADSYEQYF. The CDR3 coding sequence is TGTGCCAGCAGTGGCAGGCTAGCGGACTCCTACGAGCAGTACTTC.

This chain joins TRBV19 and TRBJ2-7; D is unclear. Germline CDR1 is LNHDA and CDR2 is SQIVND (reference sequence). V lost 0 bases to trimming and J lost 7 bases, with 16 bases between them. This CDR3 is built from 15 residues. The chain's CDR3 is CASSIDRGILREQYV. The CDR3 DNA reads as TGTGCCAGTAGTATAGATCGCGGCATATTAAGAGAGCAGTACGTC.

The sample holds a few counts of this clone. This chain connects TRBV6-4 to TRBJ1-1, with a possible D match to TRBD1 (5 bases). From germline, CDR1 is MRHNA and CDR2 SNTAGT. V lost 6 bases to trimming and J lost 8 bases, with 16 bases between them. The CDR3 is 13 amino acids. The CDR3 nucleotides are TGTGCCAGCAGCGCCCAAGGGGCTGCGGAAGCTTTCTTT. Translated: CASSAQGAAEAFF.

The V call is TRBV7-2, the J call TRBJ2-1, with 8 bases lining up with TRBD2. The CDR3 totals 15 residues. CDR1 and CDR2 (germline): SGHTA, FQGNSA. V trimming: 1 base; J trimming: 9 bases; junction bases outside the gene matches: 8. In DNA form, the CDR3 reads TGTGCCAGCAGCTTAGTCACTAGCGGCGACGGTGAGCAGTTCTTC. It translates to CASSLVTSGDGEQFF.

This clone was seen a handful of times. This chain connects TRBV10-3 to TRBJ2-5, with 13 nucleotides matching TRBD2. Germline CDR1 and CDR2: ENHRY and SYGVKD. The trim removed 3 bases at V and 2 bases at J, leaving 3 bases unmatched. The CDR3 contains 16 residues. CDR3 loop: CAISEPGLAGQETQYF. The CDR3 nucleotides are TGTGCCATCAGTGAACCGGGACTAGCGGGGCAAGAGACCCAGTACTTC.

This clone was seen a handful of times. V and J are TRBV6-5 and TRBJ2-1; TRBD2 agrees at 8 bases. CDR1 is MNHEY and CDR2 is SVGAGI in the germline V gene. The CDR3 is 16 amino acids. After removal of 0 bases from V and 9 bases from J, the junction contained 10 bases not matched to a gene. The CDR3 bases are TGTGCCAGCAGTTACTCGAGGAGCGGGAGAGGTGTTGAGCAGTTCTTC. As protein: CASSYSRSGRGVEQFF.

This clone was seen only a few times. The chain is built from TRBV27 and TRBJ1-5, with D maybe TRBD1 (6 bases). CDR1 is MNHEY and CDR2 is SMNVEV in the germline V gene (reference sequence). The CDR3 loop spans 15 amino acids. V was trimmed by 6 bases and J by 2 bases, leaving 14 bases between them. CDR3 nucleotide sequence: TGTGCCAGCAGGCGAACAGGGAATGGCAATCAGCCCCAGCATTTT. Translated: CASRRTGNGNQPQHF.

The J gene is TRBJ1-2, the V gene TRBV5-4; D gene uncertain. With 4 bases removed from V and 2 bases from J, the gap between germline ends came to 15 bases. The CDR3 extends over 15 amino acids. Per germline, CDR1 SGHNT and CDR2 YYREEE (reference sequence). CDR3 residues: CASSPSISANYGYTF. For the CDR3, the DNA is TGTGCCAGCAGCCCGTCGATATCTGCGAACTATGGCTACACCTTC.

Comments on this clone: Other DNA variants within this sample encode the same CDR3. J is TRBJ1-1 and V is TRBV5-1, with a possible D match to TRBD1 (5 bases). Looked up from germline, CDR1 is SGHRS and CDR2 is YFSETQ. Trimming took off 1 base at V and 2 bases at J, with 9 bases between the two ends. The CDR3 covers 14 residues. The CDR3 DNA sequence: TGCGCCAGCAGCTTGTCGCAGGGTAACACTGAAGCTTTCTTT. As protein: CASSLSQGNTEAFF.

This clone turned up a few times. The rearrangement uses TRBV11-1 and TRBJ2-3; a weak D match, TRBD2 (8 bases). The germline V and J ends were trimmed by 5 bases and 0 bases, with 15 bases remaining between them. Germline V CDR1 and CDR2: SGHAT, FQDESV (reference sequence). The CDR3 has 16 amino acids. CDR3 protein: CASSPGGGRSTDTQYF. DNA of the CDR3: TGTGCCAGCAGCCCGGGAGGGGGCCGAAGCACAGATACGCAGTATTTT.

This clone was observed a handful of times. The rearrangement links TRBV7-9 to TRBJ1-4, with a tentative D call TRBD1 (5 bases). The CDR3 sequence is 14 residues long. Trimming took off 2 bases at V and 10 bases at J, with 14 bases between the two ends. Germline lookup yields CDR1 SEHNR and CDR2 FQNEAQ (reference sequence). The CDR3 is CASSLLQGGGKLFF. CDR3 coding DNA: TGTGCCAGCAGCTTATTGCAGGGAGGTGGAAAACTGTTTTTT. The complete variable domain, with remaining parts taken from reference TRBV7-9 and TRBJ1-4, reads DTGVSQNPRHKITKRGQNVTFRCDPISEHNRLYWYRQTLGQGPEFLTYFQNEAQLEKSRLLSDRFSAERPKGSFSTLEIQRTEQGDSAMYLCASSLLQGGGKLFFGSGTQLSVL.

The chain couples TRBV5-4 to TRBJ2-7; TRBD2 aligns across 10 bases. CDR3 length: 14 residues. Trimming cost V 1 base and J 7 bases; bases outside gene matches: 5. Germline V gene sequence: CDR1 SGHNT, CDR2 YYREEE (reference sequence). DNA for the CDR3: TGTGCCAGCAGCTTGACTAGCGGGACGGAGGAGCAGTACTTC. Its protein is CASSLTSGTEEQYF. Variable domain in full (rest from reference TRBV5-4 and TRBJ2-7): ETGVTQSPTHLIKTRGQQVTLRCSSQSGHNTVSWYQQALGQGPQFIFQYYREEENGRGNFPPRFSGLQFPNYSSELNVNALELDDSALYLCASSLTSGTEEQYFGPGTRLTVT.